The clone carrying this T cell receptor beta chain appeared a few times. This sample stems from a study of blood T cells in healthy people across ages. There are 15 residues in the CDR3. V shed 2 bases and J 4 bases; nucleotides not matched to a gene: 4. CDR1 MNHEY and CDR2 SVGEGT come from the germline V gene. With a J-beta primer mix and a sample-barcoded 5' primer, a second PCR ran about 7 to 12 cycles. Each cDNA molecule carried a tag from a template-switch adaptor that contained 12 random nucleotides. From each sample, at least 2.5 million paired-end reads containing CDR3 were obtained. TCRdb ran MiXCR on the 5' RACE reads and lists one entry per CDR3 protein. The data show 600,000 to 850,000 distinct CDR3 sequences, around 40% seen once.

Sequenced: blood. The clonotype originates from a woman in her fifties or sixties in good health. The chain has TRBV6-2 or TRBV6-3 and TRBJ2-3, with TRBD2 matching 9 bases. CDR3 loop: CASSYRLAEADTQYF. The CDR3 DNA reads as TGTGCCAGCAGTTACCGACTAGCGGAGGCAGATACGCAGTATTTT.